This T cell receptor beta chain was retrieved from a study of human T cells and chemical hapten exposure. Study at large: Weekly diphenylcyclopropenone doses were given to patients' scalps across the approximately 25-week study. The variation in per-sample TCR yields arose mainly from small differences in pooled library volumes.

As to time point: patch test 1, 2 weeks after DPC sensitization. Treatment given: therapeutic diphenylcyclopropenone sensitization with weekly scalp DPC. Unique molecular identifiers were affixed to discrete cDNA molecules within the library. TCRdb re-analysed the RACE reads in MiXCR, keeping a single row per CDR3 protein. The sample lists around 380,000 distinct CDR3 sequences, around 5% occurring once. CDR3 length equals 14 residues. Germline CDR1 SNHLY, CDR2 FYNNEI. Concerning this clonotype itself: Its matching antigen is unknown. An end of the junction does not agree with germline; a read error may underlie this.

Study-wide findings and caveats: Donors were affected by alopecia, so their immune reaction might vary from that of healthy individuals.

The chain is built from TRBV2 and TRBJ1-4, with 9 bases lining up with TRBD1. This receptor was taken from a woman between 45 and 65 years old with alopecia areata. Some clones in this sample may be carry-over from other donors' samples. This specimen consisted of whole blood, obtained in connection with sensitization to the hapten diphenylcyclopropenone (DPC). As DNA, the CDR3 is TGTGTCAGCAGGGAGGGGACAGGGACAGAAAAACTGTTTTTT. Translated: CVSREGTGTEKLFF. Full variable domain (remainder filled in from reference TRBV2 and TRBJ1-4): EPEVTQTPSHQVTQMGQEVILRCVPISNHLYFYWYRQILGQKVEFLVSFYNNEISEKSEIFDDQFSVERPDGSNFTLKIRSTKLEDSAMYFCVSREGTGTEKLFFGSGTQLSVL.